This T cell receptor beta chain was retrieved from a study of OX40 agonist ivuxolimab in advanced cancers. Notes on the study in general: In the 0.1 to 3.0 mg/kg range, CD4+ and CD8+ blood T cells had expanded clonally by week 6. Some patients without response likewise showed low normalized clonal expansion.

Patients were excluded for autoimmune disease history or systemic immunosuppression. Clones were read by immunoSEQ multiplex PCR, and TCRdb kept only the in-frame ones, dropping some. The sample yields tens of thousands of clones, about 90% seen once. Unmatched junction bases numbered 2, after V lost 3 bases and J lost 4 bases. This CDR3 has 16 amino acids. CDR1 is LNHDA, CDR2 SQIVND, per germline (reference sequence). A word on this clone: Its target is not known.

This sequence joins TRBV19 and TRBJ2-1; TRBD2 matches at 14 bases. This sample comprised CD4+ or CD8+ T cells sorted from blood, obtained in a trial of the OX40 agonist ivuxolimab. The clonotype comes from an adult with an advanced solid tumor such as melanoma, head and neck, liver or kidney cancer. The CDR3 nucleotides read TGTGCCAGTAGTATCAGACTAGCGGGAGGGTACAATGAGCAGTTCTTC. It translates to CASSIRLAGGYNEQFF.